A selection of T cell receptor beta chains follows, all from one sample in a study of cytomegalovirus exposure and HLA in healthy donors. Produced via immunoSEQ multiplex PCR; TCRdb's table is partial and in-frame only. There are about 200,000 clones in the sample, with around 1.1% held by the top ten. Sequenced: PBMCs. Receptors originate from a girl aged 2 to 9 in good health and CMV-seropositive. The CDR3 runs from the conserved cysteine through the conserved F or W. A D gene is named only where the DNA matches it firmly.

J: TRBJ1-3
V: TRBV10-1
D: -
DNA: TGCGCCAGCGGCAACTCTGGAAACACCATATATTTT
CDR3: CASGNSGNTIYF

J: TRBJ2-2
V: TRBV7-2
D: TRBD2
DNA: TGTGCCAGCAGCTTACTGGGACTAGCGGGAGGCACCGGGGAGCTGTTTTTT
CDR3: CASSLLGLAGGTGELFF

J: TRBJ2-7
V: TRBV10-3
D: TRBD2
DNA: TGTGCCATCAGTGGGACTAGCGGCAACGAGCAGTACTTC
CDR3: CAISGTSGNEQYF

J: TRBJ2-1
V: TRBV4-1
D: -
DNA: TGCGCCAGCAGCCAAGCCGCGGAAATGTTCTTC
CDR3: CASSQAAEMFF

J: TRBJ2-7
V: TRBV2
D: TRBD1
DNA: TGTGCCAGCAGTGATGGATCGGACAGGGTAATAAGCGAGCAGTACTTC
CDR3: CASSDGSDRVISEQYF

J: TRBJ1-6
V: TRBV28
D: -
DNA: TGTGCCAGCAGCCCTACCGGGGGTATCGAGGGTTCACCCCTCCACTTT
CDR3: CASSPTGGIEGSPLHF

J: TRBJ2-1
V: TRBV6-6
D: -
DNA: TGTGCCAGCAGTTCTAGCGCTCAGGGAAATGAGCAGTTCTTC
CDR3: CASSSSAQGNEQFF

J: TRBJ2-1
V: TRBV7-3
D: TRBD2
DNA: TGTGCCAGCAGCCAAGCGGGAGCGGGGTTGGGTGAGCAGTTCTTC
CDR3: CASSQAGAGLGEQFF

J: TRBJ2-7
V: TRBV27
D: TRBD1
DNA: TGTGCCAGTCGGAGACAGGGCAGCTCCTACGAGCAGTACTTC
CDR3: CASRRQGSSYEQYF

J: TRBJ2-7
V: TRBV7-8
D: -
DNA: TGTGCCAGCAGCTTTTCAGGGGCCTACTACGAGCAGTACTTC
CDR3: CASSFSGAYYEQYF

J: TRBJ2-7
V: TRBV11-2
D: -
DNA: TGTGCCAGCAGCTTAGATGCACGGGAGTTGTACTTC
CDR3: CASSLDARELYF

J: TRBJ2-1
V: TRBV9
D: -
DNA: TGTGCCAGCAGCAGAACCGGGTCCTACAATGAGCAGTTCTTC
CDR3: CASSRTGSYNEQFF

J: TRBJ1-1
V: TRBV5-1
D: -
DNA: TGCGCCAGCAGCTCCGAGTTCGGGACTGAAGCTTTCTTT
CDR3: CASSSEFGTEAFF

J: TRBJ1-3
V: TRBV19
D: TRBD1
DNA: TGTGCCAGTAGTCCCCGATCTCGACAGGGGTTGGCTGGAAACACCATATATTTT
CDR3: CASSPRSRQGLAGNTIYF

J: TRBJ2-1
V: TRBV2
D: TRBD2
DNA: TGTGCCAGCAGAAAAGGCGGGGGACTGGACAATGAGCAGTTCTTC
CDR3: CASRKGGGLDNEQFF

J: TRBJ2-1
V: TRBV28
D: TRBD1
DNA: TGTGCCAGCAGGTCCGGGACAGGGGGCGCGTGGAATGAGCAGTTCTTC
CDR3: CASRSGTGGAWNEQFF

J: TRBJ2-7
V: TRBV11-2
D: -
DNA: TGTGCCAGCAGCTTAGGTGCGGGCAACTACGAGCAGTACTTC
CDR3: CASSLGAGNYEQYF

J: TRBJ1-2
V: TRBV6-1
D: -
DNA: TGTGCCAGCATGGGCGAAATGGGCGGCTACACCTTC
CDR3: CASMGEMGGYTF

J: TRBJ2-1
V: TRBV6-5
D: -
DNA: TGTGCCAGCAGTTACTCTTGGACTGATTACAATGAGCAGTTCTTC
CDR3: CASSYSWTDYNEQFF

J: TRBJ1-2
V: TRBV11-2
D: TRBD1
DNA: TGTGCCAGCAGCCCACGGACAGGCTATGGCTACACCTTC
CDR3: CASSPRTGYGYTF

J: TRBJ2-1
V: TRBV9
D: -
DNA: TGTGCCAGCAGCGTAGGGGGAGTTGAGCAGTTCTTC
CDR3: CASSVGGVEQFF

J: TRBJ2-1
V: TRBV19
D: TRBD2
DNA: TGTGCCAGTGGGTTGGCGGGAGGGCCGGGAAATGAGCAGTTCTTC
CDR3: CASGLAGGPGNEQFF

J: TRBJ1-5
V: TRBV30
D: -
DNA: TGTGCCTGGAGTGACCAGGGATTTTATCAGCCCCAGCATTTT
CDR3: CAWSDQGFYQPQHF

J: TRBJ2-1
V: TRBV29-1
D: TRBD2
DNA: TGCAGCGTTGGTTTACGTTTAGCGGGATCCTACAATGAGCAGTTCTTC
CDR3: CSVGLRLAGSYNEQFF

J: TRBJ1-2
V: TRBV2
D: -
DNA: TGTGCCAGCAAGGCCCCCAGGGGCCGCGACTATGGCTACACCTTC
CDR3: CASKAPRGRDYGYTF

J: TRBJ1-2
V: TRBV27
D: -
DNA: TGTGCCAGCAGTCCCAACAGTCGAAGCGGCTACACCTTC
CDR3: CASSPNSRSGYTF

J: TRBJ1-6
V: TRBV6-1
D: -
DNA: TGTGCCAGCAGTGAACAGTGGACAGAAACCTCCTATAATTCACCCCTCCACTTT
CDR3: CASSEQWTETSYNSPLHF